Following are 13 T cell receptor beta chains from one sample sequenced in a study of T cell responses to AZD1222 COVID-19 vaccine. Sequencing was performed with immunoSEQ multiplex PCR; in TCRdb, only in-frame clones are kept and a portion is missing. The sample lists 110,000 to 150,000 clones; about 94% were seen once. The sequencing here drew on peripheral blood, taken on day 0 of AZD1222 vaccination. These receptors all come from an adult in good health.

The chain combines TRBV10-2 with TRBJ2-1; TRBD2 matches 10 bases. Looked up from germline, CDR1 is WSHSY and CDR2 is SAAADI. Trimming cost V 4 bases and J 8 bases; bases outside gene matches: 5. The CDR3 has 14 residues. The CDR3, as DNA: TGCGCCAGCAGTGGACTAGCGGGTTTGGATGAGCAGTTCTTC. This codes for CASSGLAGLDEQFF.

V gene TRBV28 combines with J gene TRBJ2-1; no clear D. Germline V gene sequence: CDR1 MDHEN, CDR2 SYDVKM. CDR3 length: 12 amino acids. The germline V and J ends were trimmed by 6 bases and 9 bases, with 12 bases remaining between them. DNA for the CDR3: TGTGCCAGCAGGCCCCCCTTGGGTGAGCAGTTCTTC. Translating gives CASRPPLGEQFF.

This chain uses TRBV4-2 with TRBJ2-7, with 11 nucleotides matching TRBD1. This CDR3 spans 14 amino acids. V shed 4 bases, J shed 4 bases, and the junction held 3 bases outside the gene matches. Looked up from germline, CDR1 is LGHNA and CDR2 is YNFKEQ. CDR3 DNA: TGTGCCAGCAGCCCGGGGACAGGGGGTTACGAGCAGTACTTC. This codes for CASSPGTGGYEQYF.

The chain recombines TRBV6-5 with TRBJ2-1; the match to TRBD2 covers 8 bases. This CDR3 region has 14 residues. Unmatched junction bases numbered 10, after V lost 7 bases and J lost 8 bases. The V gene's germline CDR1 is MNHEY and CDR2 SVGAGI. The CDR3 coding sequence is TGTGCCAGCATCGACCGGGGGGGAGTAGATGAGCAGTTCTTC. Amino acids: CASIDRGGVDEQFF.

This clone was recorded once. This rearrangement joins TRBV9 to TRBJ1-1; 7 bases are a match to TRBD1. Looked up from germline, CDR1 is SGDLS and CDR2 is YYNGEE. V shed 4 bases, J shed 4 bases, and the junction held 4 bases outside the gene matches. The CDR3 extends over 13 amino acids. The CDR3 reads CASSRQGFTEAFF. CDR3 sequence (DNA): TGTGCCAGCAGCAGACAGGGTTTCACTGAAGCTTTCTTT.

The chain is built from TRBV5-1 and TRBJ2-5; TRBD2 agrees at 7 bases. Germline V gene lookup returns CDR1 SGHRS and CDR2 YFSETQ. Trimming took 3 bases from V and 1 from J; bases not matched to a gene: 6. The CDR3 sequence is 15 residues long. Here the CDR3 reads CASSWSGGTQETQYF. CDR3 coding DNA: TGCGCCAGCAGCTGGTCGGGGGGTACCCAAGAGACCCAGTACTTC.

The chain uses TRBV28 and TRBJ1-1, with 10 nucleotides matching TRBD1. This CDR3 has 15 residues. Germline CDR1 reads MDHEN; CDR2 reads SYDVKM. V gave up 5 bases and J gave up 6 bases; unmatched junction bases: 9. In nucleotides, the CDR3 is TGTGCCAGCAGTCCCTGGGGGGACAGGGGCTCTGAAGCTTTCTTT. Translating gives CASSPWGDRGSEAFF.

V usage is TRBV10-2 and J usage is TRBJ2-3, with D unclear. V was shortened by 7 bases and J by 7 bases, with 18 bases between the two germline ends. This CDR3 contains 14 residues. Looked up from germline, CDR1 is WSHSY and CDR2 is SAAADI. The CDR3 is CASIPGKGLYTQYF. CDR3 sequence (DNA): TGCGCCAGCATCCCTGGGAAGGGTTTGTATACGCAGTATTTT.

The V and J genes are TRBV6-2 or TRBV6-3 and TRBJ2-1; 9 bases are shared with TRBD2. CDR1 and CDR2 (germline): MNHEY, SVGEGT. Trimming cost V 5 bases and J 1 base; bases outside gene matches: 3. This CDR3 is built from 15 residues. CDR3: CASSRGRASYNEQFF. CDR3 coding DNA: TGTGCCAGCAGTCGCGGGAGGGCGTCCTACAATGAGCAGTTCTTC.

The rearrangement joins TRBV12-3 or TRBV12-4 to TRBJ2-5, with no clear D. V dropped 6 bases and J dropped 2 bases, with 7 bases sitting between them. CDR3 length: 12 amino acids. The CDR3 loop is CASRQIQETQYF. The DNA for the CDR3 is TGTGCCAGCAGGCAGATTCAAGAGACCCAGTACTTC.

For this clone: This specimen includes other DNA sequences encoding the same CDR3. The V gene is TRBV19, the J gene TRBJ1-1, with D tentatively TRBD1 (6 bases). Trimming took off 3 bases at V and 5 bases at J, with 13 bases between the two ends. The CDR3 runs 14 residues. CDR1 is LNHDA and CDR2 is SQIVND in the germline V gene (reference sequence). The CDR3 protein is CASSIGGARTEAFF. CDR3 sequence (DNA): TGTGCCAGTAGTATTGGGGGGGCTCGGACTGAAGCTTTCTTT.

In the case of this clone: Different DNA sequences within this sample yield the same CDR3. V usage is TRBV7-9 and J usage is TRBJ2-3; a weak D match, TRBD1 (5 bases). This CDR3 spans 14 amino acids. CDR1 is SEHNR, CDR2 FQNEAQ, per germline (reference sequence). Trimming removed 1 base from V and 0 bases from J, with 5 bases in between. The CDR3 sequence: CASSLEGSTDTQYF. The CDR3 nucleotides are TGTGCCAGCAGCTTAGAGGGGAGCACAGATACGCAGTATTTT.

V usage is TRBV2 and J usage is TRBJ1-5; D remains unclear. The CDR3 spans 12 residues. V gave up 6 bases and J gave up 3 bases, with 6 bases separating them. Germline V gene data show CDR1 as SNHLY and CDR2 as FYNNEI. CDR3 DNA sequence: TGTGCCAGCAGCCCCCCCAATCAGCCCCAGCATTTT. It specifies CASSPPNQPQHF.